This is a list of T cell receptor beta chains from one sample in a study of T cell changes during pregnancy in multiple sclerosis. The repertoire was sequenced with immunoSEQ multiplex PCR; TCRdb's copy has only in-frame clones and lacks some. The repertoire holds 30,000 to 45,000 clones, with 92% as singletons. The source was CD8+ T cells from peripheral blood mononuclear cells, collected before pregnancy. Receptors were obtained from a female donor with multiple sclerosis, enrolled in a pregnancy study. Each CDR3 is given with its conserved first and last residue. Fields, in order: V gene, D gene, clone size, J gene, CDR3 protein, CDR3 DNA. The D gene is left open where the match is weak. A row's size may be missing; if present it is once, few, many or a size class.

v_gene: TRBV21-1
d_gene: NA
abundance: NA
j_gene: TRBJ1-2
CDR3aa: CAREDGGYTF
CDR3nt: TGTGCCAGGGAAGACGGGGGCTACACCTTC

v_gene: TRBV19
d_gene: NA
abundance: NA
j_gene: TRBJ2-2
CDR3aa: CASSEGGELFF
CDR3nt: TGTGCCAGTAGTGAGGGCGGGGAGCTGTTTTTT

v_gene: TRBV27
d_gene: NA
abundance: NA
j_gene: TRBJ2-1
CDR3aa: CASSRGNFNEQFF
CDR3nt: TGTGCCAGCAGCCGAGGGAACTTCAATGAGCAGTTCTTC

v_gene: TRBV6-6
d_gene: TRBD1
abundance: once
j_gene: TRBJ1-1
CDR3aa: CASSYWGQKNTEAFF
CDR3nt: TGTGCCAGCAGTTACTGGGGACAGAAGAACACTGAAGCTTTCTTT

v_gene: TRBV27
d_gene: TRBD2
abundance: NA
j_gene: TRBJ2-3
CDR3aa: CASSLRGRLAAPEGWTDTQYF
CDR3nt: TGTGCCAGCAGTTTAAGGGGTAGGCTAGCGGCCCCCGAGGGGTGGACAGATACGCAGTATTTT

v_gene: TRBV28
d_gene: TRBD1
abundance: few
j_gene: TRBJ1-1
CDR3aa: CASSFGGQGTEAFF
CDR3nt: TGTGCCAGCAGTTTCGGGGGACAGGGGACTGAAGCTTTCTTT

v_gene: TRBV4-2
d_gene: TRBD1
abundance: NA
j_gene: TRBJ2-1
CDR3aa: CASSQRRGPGEQFF
CDR3nt: TGTGCCAGCAGCCAACGCAGGGGGCCCGGTGAGCAGTTCTTC

v_gene: TRBV6-5
d_gene: TRBD1
abundance: NA
j_gene: TRBJ1-4
CDR3aa: CASSYGTGARGEKLFF
CDR3nt: TGTGCCAGCAGTTACGGGACAGGGGCCCGGGGGGAAAAACTGTTTTTT

v_gene: TRBV10-1
d_gene: TRBD2
abundance: NA
j_gene: TRBJ2-1
CDR3aa: CASSSSGKVHEQFF
CDR3nt: TGCGCCAGCTCCTCTAGCGGGAAGGTCCATGAGCAGTTCTTC

v_gene: TRBV7-8
d_gene: TRBD2
abundance: NA
j_gene: TRBJ2-7
CDR3aa: CASSLELAGGHYEQYF
CDR3nt: TGTGCCAGCAGCTTAGAGTTAGCGGGGGGGCACTACGAGCAGTACTTC

v_gene: TRBV20-1
d_gene: NA
abundance: NA
j_gene: TRBJ2-1
CDR3aa: CSARANEQFF
CDR3nt: TGCAGTGCTAGGGCAAATGAGCAGTTCTTC

v_gene: TRBV10-3
d_gene: NA
abundance: NA
j_gene: TRBJ1-2
CDR3aa: CASGQYGYTF
CDR3nt: TGTGCCAGCGGACAGTATGGCTACACCTTC

v_gene: TRBV5-5
d_gene: TRBD2
abundance: NA
j_gene: TRBJ2-2
CDR3aa: CASSFRRSPSGSTGELFF
CDR3nt: TGTGCCAGCAGCTTCCGGCGCAGTCCTAGCGGGAGCACCGGGGAGCTGTTTTTT

v_gene: TRBV30
d_gene: NA
abundance: NA
j_gene: TRBJ1-5
CDR3aa: CAWSAEGGEIRPQHF
CDR3nt: TGTGCCTGGTCCGCGGAGGGAGGAGAAATAAGGCCCCAGCATTTT

v_gene: TRBV25-1
d_gene: TRBD2
abundance: NA
j_gene: TRBJ2-1
CDR3aa: CASSVAGDAYNEQFF
CDR3nt: TGTGCCAGCAGTGTAGCGGGAGACGCCTACAATGAGCAGTTCTTC

v_gene: TRBV7-8
d_gene: TRBD1
abundance: NA
j_gene: TRBJ1-2
CDR3aa: CASSLLSSGTGRLGYTF
CDR3nt: TGTGCCAGCAGCTTATTGTCTTCTGGGACAGGGCGATTAGGCTACACCTTC

v_gene: TRBV27
d_gene: NA
abundance: once
j_gene: TRBJ1-4
CDR3aa: CASSKSRAPFNEKLFF
CDR3nt: TGTGCCAGCAGTAAAAGCAGGGCACCCTTTAATGAAAAACTGTTTTTT

v_gene: TRBV9
d_gene: NA
abundance: NA
j_gene: TRBJ2-7
CDR3aa: CASSVAPRYEQYF
CDR3nt: TGTGCCAGCAGCGTAGCTCCCCGCTACGAGCAGTACTTC

v_gene: TRBV5-5
d_gene: TRBD2
abundance: NA
j_gene: TRBJ2-7
CDR3aa: CASSLNSGGRAIYEQYF
CDR3nt: TGTGCCAGCAGCTTGAATAGTGGCGGGAGGGCAATCTACGAGCAGTACTTC

v_gene: TRBV7-2
d_gene: NA
abundance: once
j_gene: TRBJ2-5
CDR3aa: CASSLGGWETQYF
CDR3nt: TGTGCCAGCAGCTTAGGAGGATGGGAGACCCAGTACTTC

v_gene: TRBV10-3
d_gene: TRBD2
abundance: NA
j_gene: TRBJ2-3
CDR3aa: CAISELAGDEDTQYF
CDR3nt: TGTGCCATCAGTGAGTTAGCGGGAGATGAAGATACGCAGTATTTT

v_gene: TRBV7-6
d_gene: NA
abundance: NA
j_gene: TRBJ1-4
CDR3aa: CASSPIDSLRDEKLFF
CDR3nt: TGTGCCAGCAGCCCCATCGACAGCTTACGGGATGAAAAACTGTTTTTT

v_gene: TRBV7-2
d_gene: NA
abundance: NA
j_gene: TRBJ2-1
CDR3aa: CASSEGGFTYNEQFF
CDR3nt: TGTGCCAGCAGCGAAGGGGGATTCACCTACAATGAGCAGTTCTTC

v_gene: TRBV9
d_gene: TRBD2
abundance: NA
j_gene: TRBJ2-1
CDR3aa: CASSVGGGNYNEQFF
CDR3nt: TGTGCCAGCAGCGTAGGGGGGGGAAACTACAATGAGCAGTTCTTC

v_gene: TRBV27
d_gene: TRBD1
abundance: NA
j_gene: TRBJ1-2
CDR3aa: CASSLGQGLGYTF
CDR3nt: TGTGCCAGCAGTTTAGGACAGGGGCTTGGCTACACCTTC

v_gene: TRBV2
d_gene: TRBD1
abundance: NA
j_gene: TRBJ1-2
CDR3aa: CASSAGTEGYTF
CDR3nt: TGTGCCAGCAGCGCCGGGACAGAAGGCTACACCTTC

v_gene: TRBV7-9
d_gene: NA
abundance: NA
j_gene: TRBJ2-3
CDR3aa: CASSRRSENLLTQYF
CDR3nt: TGTGCCAGCAGCCGACGATCGGAGAACCTTCTAACGCAGTATTTT

v_gene: TRBV4-1
d_gene: TRBD1
abundance: NA
j_gene: TRBJ1-1
CDR3aa: CASSFRQGDITEAFF
CDR3nt: TGCGCCAGCAGCTTCCGACAGGGGGATATCACTGAAGCTTTCTTT

v_gene: TRBV11-2
d_gene: TRBD2
abundance: NA
j_gene: TRBJ2-7
CDR3aa: CASSTSGVPSHEQYF
CDR3nt: TGTGCCAGCAGTACTAGCGGGGTTCCCTCCCACGAGCAGTACTTC

v_gene: TRBV27
d_gene: NA
abundance: once
j_gene: TRBJ1-2
CDR3aa: CASSLSPPLGYTF
CDR3nt: TGTGCCAGCAGTTTATCCCCCCCCCTCGGCTACACCTTC

v_gene: TRBV27
d_gene: TRBD2
abundance: NA
j_gene: TRBJ2-7
CDR3aa: CASSFGGRAWEQYF
CDR3nt: TGTGCCAGCAGTTTTGGCGGGAGGGCCTGGGAGCAGTACTTC

v_gene: TRBV27
d_gene: TRBD2
abundance: once
j_gene: TRBJ2-7
CDR3aa: CASSAAGTSSYEQYF
CDR3nt: TGTGCCTCCAGCGCGGCCGGGACTAGCTCCTACGAGCAGTACTTC

v_gene: TRBV7-9
d_gene: NA
abundance: NA
j_gene: TRBJ2-5
CDR3aa: CASSFVPVQETQYF
CDR3nt: TGTGCCAGCAGCTTCGTGCCGGTCCAAGAGACCCAGTACTTC

v_gene: TRBV2
d_gene: NA
abundance: NA
j_gene: TRBJ2-7
CDR3aa: CASSGGAYEQYF
CDR3nt: TGTGCCAGCAGTGGGGGGGCCTACGAGCAGTACTTC

v_gene: TRBV14
d_gene: TRBD2
abundance: NA
j_gene: TRBJ2-3
CDR3aa: CASSPQAGAEDTQYF
CDR3nt: TGTGCCAGCAGCCCCCAAGCGGGAGCAGAAGATACGCAGTATTTT

v_gene: TRBV9
d_gene: NA
abundance: NA
j_gene: TRBJ2-6
CDR3aa: CASSNHRLQGANVLTF
CDR3nt: TGTGCCAGCAGCAACCACAGGTTGCAAGGGGCCAACGTCCTGACTTTC

v_gene: TRBV7-9
d_gene: TRBD1
abundance: NA
j_gene: TRBJ1-5
CDR3aa: CASSHTGGGYSNQPQHF
CDR3nt: TGTGCCAGCAGCCACACAGGGGGCGGTTATAGCAATCAGCCCCAGCATTTT

v_gene: TRBV15
d_gene: TRBD1
abundance: NA
j_gene: TRBJ1-4
CDR3aa: CATSVGTGGEKLFF
CDR3nt: TGTGCCACCAGCGTAGGGACAGGGGGCGAAAAACTGTTTTTT

v_gene: TRBV6-5
d_gene: TRBD2
abundance: NA
j_gene: TRBJ2-7
CDR3aa: CASRTLAGNSYEQYF
CDR3nt: TGTGCCAGCAGAACCCTAGCGGGAAACTCCTACGAGCAGTACTTC

v_gene: TRBV9
d_gene: TRBD1
abundance: NA
j_gene: TRBJ2-1
CDR3aa: CASSVVADPGQGYNEQFF
CDR3nt: TGTGCCAGCAGCGTAGTCGCGGACCCGGGACAGGGGTACAATGAGCAGTTCTTC

v_gene: TRBV14
d_gene: TRBD1
abundance: NA
j_gene: TRBJ1-2
CDR3aa: CASSRDRGSFNYGYTF
CDR3nt: TGTGCCAGCAGCAGAGACAGGGGAAGTTTCAACTATGGCTACACCTTC

v_gene: TRBV27
d_gene: NA
abundance: NA
j_gene: TRBJ2-7
CDR3aa: CASSLSRRTYEQYF
CDR3nt: TGTGCCAGCAGTTTATCGAGGAGGACCTACGAGCAGTACTTC

v_gene: TRBV9
d_gene: TRBD1
abundance: NA
j_gene: TRBJ1-1
CDR3aa: CASSDRGPF
CDR3nt: TGTGCCAGCAGTGACAGGGGGCCCTTT

v_gene: TRBV19
d_gene: NA
abundance: NA
j_gene: TRBJ2-3
CDR3aa: CASSIGAGSTDTQYF
CDR3nt: TGTGCCAGTAGTATCGGGGCGGGAAGCACAGATACGCAGTATTTT

v_gene: TRBV27
d_gene: TRBD1
abundance: NA
j_gene: TRBJ2-7
CDR3aa: CASSFGTGVPEQYF
CDR3nt: TGTGCCAGCAGTTTCGGGACAGGGGTGCCCGAGCAGTACTTC

v_gene: TRBV6-4
d_gene: TRBD2
abundance: NA
j_gene: TRBJ2-5
CDR3aa: CASSENSGDQETQYF
CDR3nt: TGTGCCAGCAGTGAGAATAGCGGGGACCAAGAGACCCAGTACTTC

v_gene: TRBV5-1
d_gene: NA
abundance: NA
j_gene: TRBJ2-3
CDR3aa: CASSYQGRSTDTQYF
CDR3nt: TGCGCCAGCAGCTACCAGGGCCGTAGCACAGATACGCAGTATTTT

v_gene: TRBV7-2
d_gene: TRBD1
abundance: once
j_gene: TRBJ1-5
CDR3aa: CASSPGQGFNQPQHF
CDR3nt: TGTGCCAGCAGCCCGGGACAGGGGTTCAATCAGCCCCAGCATTTT

v_gene: TRBV27
d_gene: NA
abundance: NA
j_gene: TRBJ1-1
CDR3aa: CASSLSPGHTEAFF
CDR3nt: TGTGCCAGCAGTTTATCGCCAGGGCACACTGAAGCTTTCTTT

v_gene: TRBV7-9
d_gene: NA
abundance: NA
j_gene: TRBJ2-7
CDR3aa: CASRGGGGITYEQYF
CDR3nt: TGTGCCAGCAGAGGAGGGGGCGGAATAACCTACGAGCAGTACTTC

v_gene: TRBV5-6
d_gene: NA
abundance: NA
j_gene: TRBJ1-1
CDR3aa: CASSLGGNTEAFF
CDR3nt: TGTGCCAGCAGCTTAGGGGGGAACACTGAAGCTTTCTTT

v_gene: TRBV5-6
d_gene: NA
abundance: NA
j_gene: TRBJ2-3
CDR3aa: CASSSSTDTQYF
CDR3nt: TGTGCCAGCAGCTCCTCCACAGATACGCAGTATTTT

v_gene: TRBV2
d_gene: NA
abundance: once
j_gene: TRBJ2-4
CDR3aa: CASSDYSLAKNIQYF
CDR3nt: TGTGCCAGCAGTGACTACAGTCTAGCCAAAAACATTCAGTACTTC

v_gene: TRBV7-8
d_gene: NA
abundance: NA
j_gene: TRBJ2-7
CDR3aa: CASSLEITSTYEQYF
CDR3nt: TGTGCCAGCAGCTTAGAGATCACGAGCACCTACGAGCAGTACTTC

v_gene: TRBV6-5
d_gene: TRBD1
abundance: NA
j_gene: TRBJ1-1
CDR3aa: CASSRRDRAGTEAFF
CDR3nt: TGTGCCAGCAGCCGAAGGGACAGGGCGGGGACTGAAGCTTTCTTT

v_gene: TRBV7-9
d_gene: NA
abundance: NA
j_gene: TRBJ1-2
CDR3aa: CASSSQGYTGYTF
CDR3nt: TGTGCCAGCAGCTCTCAGGGGTATACGGGCTACACCTTC

v_gene: TRBV4-2
d_gene: NA
abundance: NA
j_gene: TRBJ2-7
CDR3aa: CASSPLTSSYEQYF
CDR3nt: TGTGCCAGCAGCCCTTTGACTAGCTCCTACGAGCAGTACTTC

v_gene: TRBV21-1
d_gene: NA
abundance: NA
j_gene: TRBJ2-1
CDR3aa: CASSKAQAGVRSEQFF
CDR3nt: TGTGCCAGCAGCAAAGCCCAAGCGGGAGTCAGGAGTGAGCAGTTCTTC

v_gene: TRBV6-1
d_gene: NA
abundance: NA
j_gene: TRBJ1-3
CDR3aa: CASSEEWAPAAGNTIYF
CDR3nt: TGTGCCAGCAGTGAAGAGTGGGCCCCAGCGGCGGGAAACACCATATATTTT